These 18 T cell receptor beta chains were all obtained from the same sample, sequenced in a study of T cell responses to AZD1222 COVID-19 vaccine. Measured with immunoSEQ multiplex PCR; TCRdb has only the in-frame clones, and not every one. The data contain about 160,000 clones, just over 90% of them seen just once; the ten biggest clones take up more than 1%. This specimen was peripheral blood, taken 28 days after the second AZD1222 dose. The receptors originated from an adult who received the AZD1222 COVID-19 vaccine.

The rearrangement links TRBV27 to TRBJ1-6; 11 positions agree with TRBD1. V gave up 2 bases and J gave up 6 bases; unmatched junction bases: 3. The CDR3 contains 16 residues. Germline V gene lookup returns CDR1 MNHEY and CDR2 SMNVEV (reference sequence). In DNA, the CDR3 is TGTGCCAGCAGTTTACGGACAGGGGGCGGTAATTCACCCCTCCACTTT. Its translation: CASSLRTGGGNSPLHF.

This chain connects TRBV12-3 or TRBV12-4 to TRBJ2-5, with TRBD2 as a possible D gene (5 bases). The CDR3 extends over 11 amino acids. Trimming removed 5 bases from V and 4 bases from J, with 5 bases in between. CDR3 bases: TGTGCCAGCAGTGGAGGAGAGACCCAGTACTTC. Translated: CASSGGETQYF.

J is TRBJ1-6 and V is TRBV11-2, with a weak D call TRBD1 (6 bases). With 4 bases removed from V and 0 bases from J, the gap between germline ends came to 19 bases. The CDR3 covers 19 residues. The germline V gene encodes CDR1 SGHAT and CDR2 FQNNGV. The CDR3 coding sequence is TGTGCCAGCAGCTCACTACAGGGTAATTCCATCTCCTATAATTCACCCCTCCACTTT. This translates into CASSSLQGNSISYNSPLHF.

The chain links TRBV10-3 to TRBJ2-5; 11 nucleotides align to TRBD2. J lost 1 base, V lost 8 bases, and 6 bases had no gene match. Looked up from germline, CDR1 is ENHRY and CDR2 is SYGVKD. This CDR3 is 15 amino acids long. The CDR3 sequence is CAIRPSGGPQETQYF. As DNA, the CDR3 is TGTGCCATCCGACCTAGCGGGGGGCCCCAAGAGACCCAGTACTTC.

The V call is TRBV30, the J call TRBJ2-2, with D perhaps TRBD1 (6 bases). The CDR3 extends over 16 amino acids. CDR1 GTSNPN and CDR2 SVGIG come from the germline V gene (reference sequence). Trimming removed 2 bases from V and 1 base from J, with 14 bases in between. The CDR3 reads CAWSLTPGQNTGELFF. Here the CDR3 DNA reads TGTGCCTGGAGTCTCACGCCGGGACAGAACACCGGGGAGCTGTTTTTT.

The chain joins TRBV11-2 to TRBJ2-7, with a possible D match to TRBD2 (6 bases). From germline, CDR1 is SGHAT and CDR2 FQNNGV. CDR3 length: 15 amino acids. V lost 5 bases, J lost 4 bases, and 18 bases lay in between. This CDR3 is CASSIRTINFYEQYF. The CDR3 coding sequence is TGTGCCAGCAGCATCCGGACTATCAATTTTTACGAGCAGTACTTC.

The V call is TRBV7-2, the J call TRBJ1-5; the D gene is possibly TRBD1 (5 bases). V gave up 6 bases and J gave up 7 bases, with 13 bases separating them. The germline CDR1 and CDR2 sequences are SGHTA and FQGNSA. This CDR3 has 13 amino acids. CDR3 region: CASSLGGVQPQHF. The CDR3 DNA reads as TGTGCCAGCAGTCTGGGGGGGGTACAGCCCCAGCATTTT.

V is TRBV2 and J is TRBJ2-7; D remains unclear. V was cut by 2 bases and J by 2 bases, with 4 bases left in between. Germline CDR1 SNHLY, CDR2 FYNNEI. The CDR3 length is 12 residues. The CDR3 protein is CASSETPYEQYF. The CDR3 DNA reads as TGTGCCAGCAGTGAAACCCCCTACGAGCAGTACTTC.

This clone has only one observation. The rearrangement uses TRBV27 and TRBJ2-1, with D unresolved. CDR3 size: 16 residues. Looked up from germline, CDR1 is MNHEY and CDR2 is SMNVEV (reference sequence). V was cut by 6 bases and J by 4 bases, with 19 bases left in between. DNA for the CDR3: TGTGCCAGCAGGCCCATGGGTGTTGGATCGTACAATGAGCAGTTCTTC. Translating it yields CASRPMGVGSYNEQFF.

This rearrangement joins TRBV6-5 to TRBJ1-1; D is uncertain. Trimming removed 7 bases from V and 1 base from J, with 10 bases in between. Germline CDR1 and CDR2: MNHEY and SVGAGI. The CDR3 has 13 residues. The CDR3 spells CASTFTANTEAFF. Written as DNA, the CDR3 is TGTGCCAGCACCTTTACAGCGAACACTGAAGCTTTCTTT.

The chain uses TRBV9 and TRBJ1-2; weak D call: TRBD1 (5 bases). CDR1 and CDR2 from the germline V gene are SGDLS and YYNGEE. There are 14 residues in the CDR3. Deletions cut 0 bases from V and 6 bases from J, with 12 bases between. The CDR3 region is CASSVATGTDGYTF. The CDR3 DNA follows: TGTGCCAGCAGCGTAGCTACGGGGACGGATGGCTACACCTTC.

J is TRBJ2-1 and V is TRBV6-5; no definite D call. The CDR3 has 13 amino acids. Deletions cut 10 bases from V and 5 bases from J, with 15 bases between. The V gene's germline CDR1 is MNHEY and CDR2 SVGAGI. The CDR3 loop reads CANAPETHNEQFF. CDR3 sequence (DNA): TGTGCCAATGCTCCGGAAACCCACAATGAGCAGTTCTTC.

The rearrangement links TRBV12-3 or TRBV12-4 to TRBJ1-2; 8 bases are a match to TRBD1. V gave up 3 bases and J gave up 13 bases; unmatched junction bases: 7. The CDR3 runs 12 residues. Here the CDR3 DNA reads TGTGCCAGCAGTTTTTCGACAGGGGTTCCCACCTTC. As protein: CASSFSTGVPTF.

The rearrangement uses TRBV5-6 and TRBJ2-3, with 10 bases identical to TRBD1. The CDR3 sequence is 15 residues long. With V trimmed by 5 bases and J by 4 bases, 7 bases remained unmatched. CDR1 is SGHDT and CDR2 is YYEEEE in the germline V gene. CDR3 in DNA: TGTGCCAGCAGTACAGGACAGGGGGGTGCAGATACGCAGTATTTT. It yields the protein CASSTGQGGADTQYF.

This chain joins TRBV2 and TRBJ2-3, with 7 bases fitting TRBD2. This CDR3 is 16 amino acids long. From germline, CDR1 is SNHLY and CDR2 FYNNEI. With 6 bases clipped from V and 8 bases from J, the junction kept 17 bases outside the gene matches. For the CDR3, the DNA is TGTGCCAGCAGCCTAACAGAGGGACTCCCGGGAGGTACGCAGTATTTT. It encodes CASSLTEGLPGGTQYF.

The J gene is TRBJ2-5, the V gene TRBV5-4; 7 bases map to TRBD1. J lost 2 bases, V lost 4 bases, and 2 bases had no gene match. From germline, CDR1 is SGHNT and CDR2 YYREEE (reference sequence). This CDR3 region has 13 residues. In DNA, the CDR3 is TGTGCCAGCAGCCAGGGACAGCAAGAGACCCAGTACTTC. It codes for CASSQGQQETQYF. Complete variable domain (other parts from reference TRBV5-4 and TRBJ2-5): ETGVTQSPTHLIKTRGQQVTLRCSSQSGHNTVSWYQQALGQGPQFIFQYYREEENGRGNFPPRFSGLQFPNYSSELNVNALELDDSALYLCASSQGQQETQYFGPGTRLLVL.

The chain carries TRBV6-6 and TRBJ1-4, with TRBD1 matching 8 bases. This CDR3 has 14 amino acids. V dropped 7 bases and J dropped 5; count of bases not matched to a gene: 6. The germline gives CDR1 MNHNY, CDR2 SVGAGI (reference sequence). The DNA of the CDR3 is TGTGCCAGCATGCCGGGACAGGAAAATGAAAAACTGTTTTTT. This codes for CASMPGQENEKLFF.

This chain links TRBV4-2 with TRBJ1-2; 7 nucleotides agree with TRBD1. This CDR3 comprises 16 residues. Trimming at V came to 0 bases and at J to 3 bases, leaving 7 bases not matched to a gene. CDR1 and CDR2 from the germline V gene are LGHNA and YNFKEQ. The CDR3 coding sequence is TGTGCCAGCAGCCAAGATGGGAACAGGGGCGACTATGGCTACACCTTC. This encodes CASSQDGNRGDYGYTF.